Listed below are T cell receptor beta chains from one sample, sequenced in a study of T cells in Graves' hyperthyroidism and ophthalmopathy. TCRdb used MiXCR to reprocess the multiplex PCR reads, holding one entry per CDR3 protein. The table includes 620,000 or so distinct CDR3 sequences, about 14% detected once. The source material was blood. The receptors come from a woman in her 50s with Graves' ophthalmopathy. Each CDR3 is given with its conserved first and last residue. A D gene is named only where the DNA matches it firmly. Expanded clones are given a class, and other clones once, few, many or no size at all.

D: NA
size: many
V: TRBV20-1
J: TRBJ2-7
CDR3: CSARGWAGDGYEQYF
DNA: TGCAGTGCTAGAGGGTGGGCAGGGGACGGCTACGAGCAGTACTTC

D: NA
size: few
V: TRBV24-1
J: TRBJ2-3
CDR3: CATSSGPYRVGTDTQYF
DNA: TGTGCCACCAGCTCCGGTCCCTACAGGGTAGGCACAGATACGCAGTATTTT

D: NA
size: many
V: TRBV5-1
J: TRBJ1-1
CDR3: CASSLEGGVMNTEAFF
DNA: TGCGCCAGCAGCTTGGAGGGAGGGGTCATGAACACTGAAGCTTTCTTT

D: TRBD2
size: many
V: TRBV20-1
J: TRBJ2-1
CDR3: CSASRGGSYNEQFF
DNA: TGCAGTGCTAGCCGGGGGGGCTCCTACAATGAGCAGTTCTTC

D: TRBD1
size: few
V: TRBV20-1
J: TRBJ2-5
CDR3: CSACDRDEQETQYF
DNA: TGCAGTGCTTGTGACAGGGACGAACAAGAGACCCAGTACTTC

D: NA
size: many
V: TRBV20-1
J: TRBJ2-7
CDR3: CSARGYEQYF
DNA: TGCAGTGCTAGGGGATACGAGCAGTACTTC

D: NA
size: NA
V: TRBV4-1
J: TRBJ2-1
CDR3: CASSQADRHGSSYNEQFF
DNA: TGCGCCAGCAGCCAAGCCGATAGGCACGGAAGCTCCTACAATGAGCAGTTCTTC

D: NA
size: many
V: TRBV7-9
J: TRBJ1-2
CDR3: CASSSDSRHGYTF
DNA: TGTGCCAGCAGCTCGGACAGTAGGCATGGCTACACCTTC

D: TRBD2
size: once
V: TRBV20-1
J: TRBJ2-1
CDR3: CSARARTSVFKQFF
DNA: TGCAGTGCTAGAGCCCGGACTAGCGTCTTCAAGCAGTTCTTC

D: TRBD1
size: few
V: TRBV6-2/TRBV6-3
J: TRBJ2-2
CDR3: CASRTTGGEHGELFF
DNA: TGTGCCAGCAGAACGACAGGGGGCGAACACGGGGAGCTGTTTTTT

D: TRBD2
size: NA
V: TRBV20-1
J: TRBJ2-1
CDR3: CSARDSLAGSRRMYEQFF
DNA: TGCAGTGCTAGAGATTCCCTAGCGGGATCGCGGAGAATGTATGAGCAGTTCTTC

D: NA
size: many
V: TRBV7-3
J: TRBJ1-2
CDR3: CASSLTPHGVRDYGYTF
DNA: TGTGCCAGCAGCTTAACGCCTCATGGGGTCAGAGACTATGGCTACACCTTC

D: TRBD1
size: NA
V: TRBV20-1
J: TRBJ2-7
CDR3: CSARTGYDEQYF
DNA: TGCAGTGCGAGGACAGGGTACGACGAGCAGTACTTC

D: TRBD1
size: many
V: TRBV5-6
J: TRBJ2-5
CDR3: CASSSPGQMYQETQYF
DNA: TGTGCCAGCAGCTCGCCGGGACAGATGTACCAAGAGACCCAGTACTTC

D: TRBD2
size: few
V: TRBV15
J: TRBJ2-7
CDR3: CATSRGGGPYEQYF
DNA: TGTGCCACCAGCAGAGGGGGGGGACCCTACGAGCAGTACTTC

D: TRBD1
size: many
V: TRBV18
J: TRBJ2-1
CDR3: CASSPPIGTGIYNEQFF
DNA: TGTGCCAGCTCACCACCAATTGGGACAGGGATTTACAATGAGCAGTTCTTC

D: NA
size: NA
V: TRBV12-5
J: TRBJ1-4
CDR3: CASGGPRDGYEKLFF
DNA: TGTGCTAGTGGTGGCCCTCGGGACGGGTATGAAAAACTGTTTTTT

D: TRBD1
size: few
V: TRBV20-1
J: TRBJ2-2
CDR3: CSAPMDRGQFGELFF
DNA: TGCAGTGCCCCGATGGACAGGGGGCAGTTCGGGGAGCTGTTTTTT

D: NA
size: many
V: TRBV7-8
J: TRBJ2-1
CDR3: CASSPLVGVGNEQFF
DNA: TGTGCCAGCAGCCCGCTAGTTGGGGTCGGCAATGAGCAGTTCTTC

D: NA
size: many
V: TRBV27
J: TRBJ2-5
CDR3: CASSPTPTLGETQYF
DNA: TGTGCCAGCAGTCCCACCCCTACCCTGGGGGAGACCCAGTACTTC

D: TRBD2
size: NA
V: TRBV9
J: TRBJ2-2
CDR3: CASSVATSGVNTGELFF
DNA: TGTGCCAGCAGCGTAGCTACCAGCGGGGTGAACACCGGGGAGCTGTTTTTT

D: TRBD2
size: many
V: TRBV18
J: TRBJ2-7
CDR3: CASSPAGLADGYEQYF
DNA: TGTGCCAGCTCACCAGCCGGACTAGCGGACGGGTACGAGCAGTACTTC

D: NA
size: NA
V: TRBV6-1
J: TRBJ1-3
CDR3: CASSKTGLGNTIYF
DNA: TGTGCCAGCAGTAAGACGGGGCTCGGAAACACCATATATTTT

D: NA
size: many
V: TRBV20-1
J: TRBJ2-7
CDR3: CSAQDYSYEQYF
DNA: TGCAGTGCTCAGGACTACTCCTACGAGCAGTACTTC

D: NA
size: NA
V: TRBV24-1
J: TRBJ2-1
CDR3: CATSDPGSSNEQFF
DNA: TGTGCCACCAGTGACCCCGGGAGTAGCAATGAGCAGTTCTTC

D: TRBD1
size: few
V: TRBV7-9
J: TRBJ1-5
CDR3: CASSLATGFGNQPQHF
DNA: TGTGCCAGCAGCTTAGCGACAGGGTTTGGCAATCAGCCCCAGCATTTT

D: NA
size: few
V: TRBV19
J: TRBJ2-5
CDR3: CASKGRQETQYF
DNA: TGTGCCAGTAAGGGACGGCAAGAGACCCAGTACTTC

D: NA
size: many
V: TRBV7-8
J: TRBJ2-7
CDR3: CASSFNTYPYEQYF
DNA: TGTGCCAGCAGCTTTAACACATACCCCTACGAGCAGTACTTC

D: NA
size: many
V: TRBV29-1
J: TRBJ2-7
CDR3: CSVDSGEQYF
DNA: TGCAGCGTTGATTCGGGCGAGCAGTACTTC

D: NA
size: few
V: TRBV24-1
J: TRBJ2-3
CDR3: CAASEGDSTDTQYF
DNA: TGTGCCGCCAGTGAAGGTGACAGCACAGATACGCAGTATTTT

D: NA
size: few
V: TRBV6-1
J: TRBJ2-3
CDR3: CASSESGGDPTDTQYF
DNA: TGTGCCAGCAGTGAATCTGGCGGGGACCCCACAGATACGCAGTATTTT

D: TRBD2
size: few
V: TRBV6-6
J: TRBJ2-3
CDR3: CASSYSERLAGGLGPDTQYF
DNA: TGTGCCAGCAGTTACTCGGAACGACTAGCGGGAGGTCTGGGGCCAGATACGCAGTATTTT

D: NA
size: many
V: TRBV28
J: TRBJ2-7
CDR3: CASSSRERTKTYEQYF
DNA: TGTGCCAGCAGTTCCCGGGAGAGGACGAAAACCTACGAGCAGTACTTC

D: NA
size: many
V: TRBV28
J: TRBJ2-5
CDR3: CASSTAPRETQYF
DNA: TGTGCCAGCAGCACGGCTCCGCGGGAGACCCAGTACTTC

D: TRBD1
size: few
V: TRBV7-8
J: TRBJ2-1
CDR3: CASSPLRTGNNEQFF
DNA: TGTGCCAGCAGCCCTCTCCGGACAGGGAACAATGAGCAGTTCTTC

D: NA
size: many
V: TRBV7-2
J: TRBJ2-6
CDR3: CASSRQHSGANVLTF
DNA: TGTGCCAGCAGCCGTCAACACTCTGGGGCCAACGTCCTGACTTTC

D: TRBD1
size: many
V: TRBV5-1
J: TRBJ1-1
CDR3: CASSLRQGLPEAFF
DNA: TGCGCCAGCAGCTTAAGACAGGGGCTGCCTGAAGCTTTCTTT

D: TRBD1
size: few
V: TRBV6-6
J: TRBJ2-5
CDR3: CASSYSGGRGETQYF
DNA: TGTGCCAGCAGTTACTCAGGGGGCCGCGGTGAGACCCAGTACTTC

D: NA
size: few
V: TRBV10-3
J: TRBJ2-2
CDR3: CAVGTGIYTGELFF
DNA: TGTGCCGTGGGGACGGGGATATACACCGGGGAGCTGTTTTTT

D: TRBD1
size: many
V: TRBV24-1
J: TRBJ1-5
CDR3: CATSDSTGARSNQPQHF
DNA: TGTGCCACCAGTGATTCGACAGGGGCGAGGAGCAATCAGCCCCAGCATTTT

D: NA
size: many
V: TRBV5-1
J: TRBJ2-3
CDR3: CASSLEGHNTDTQYF
DNA: TGCGCCAGCAGCTTGGAGGGACACAACACAGATACGCAGTATTTT

D: NA
size: NA
V: TRBV5-4
J: TRBJ1-2
CDR3: CASTDLTAEGYGYTF
DNA: TGTGCCAGCACCGACCTGACCGCGGAGGGCTATGGCTACACCTTC

D: NA
size: many
V: TRBV5-8
J: TRBJ1-6
CDR3: CASSRGSDYSPLHF
DNA: TGTGCCAGCAGTCGGGGGAGCGATTATTCACCCCTCCACTTT

D: TRBD1
size: many
V: TRBV28
J: TRBJ1-5
CDR3: CASSLRDSLNQPQHF
DNA: TGTGCCAGCAGCCTACGGGACAGCCTCAATCAGCCCCAGCATTTT

D: NA
size: many
V: TRBV28
J: TRBJ1-2
CDR3: CASSSGFRASYGYTF
DNA: TGTGCCAGCAGTTCTGGCTTCAGGGCAAGTTATGGCTACACCTTC

D: TRBD1
size: many
V: TRBV11-2
J: TRBJ1-2
CDR3: CASSLPPQGAGGYTF
DNA: TGTGCCAGCAGCTTGCCCCCACAGGGGGCGGGTGGCTACACCTTC

D: TRBD2
size: many
V: TRBV28
J: TRBJ2-5
CDR3: CASSSATSFGETQYF
DNA: TGTGCCAGCAGTTCCGCGACTAGCTTTGGAGAGACCCAGTACTTC

D: TRBD2
size: few
V: TRBV12-3/TRBV12-4
J: TRBJ2-2
CDR3: CATAGVQTGELFF
DNA: TGTGCCACCGCGGGAGTACAAACCGGGGAGCTGTTTTTT

D: TRBD2
size: many
V: TRBV11-2
J: TRBJ2-2
CDR3: CASSLSAGGGTGELFF
DNA: TGTGCCAGCAGCTTATCGGCGGGAGGAGGAACCGGGGAGCTGTTTTTT

D: NA
size: NA
V: TRBV28
J: TRBJ1-5
CDR3: CASRRHDANQPQHF
DNA: TGTGCCAGCCGCCGACACGACGCAAATCAGCCCCAGCATTTT

D: NA
size: many
V: TRBV6-1
J: TRBJ2-7
CDR3: CAVQGYEQYF
DNA: TGTGCCGTGCAGGGCTACGAGCAGTACTTC

D: NA
size: NA
V: TRBV6-5
J: TRBJ1-2
CDR3: CASSYRGTPSNYGYTF
DNA: TGTGCCAGCAGTTACAGAGGGACACCCAGTAACTATGGCTACACCTTC

D: TRBD1
size: many
V: TRBV7-9
J: TRBJ2-7
CDR3: CASSAGTGSYGQYF
DNA: TGTGCCAGCAGCGCGGGGACAGGCTCCTACGGGCAGTACTTC

D: TRBD1
size: many
V: TRBV29-1
J: TRBJ1-2
CDR3: CSVILDRDFHNYGYTF
DNA: TGCAGCGTTATCTTGGACAGGGATTTTCATAACTATGGCTACACCTTC